These T cell receptor beta chains were read from a single sample in a study of T cells after posttransplantation cyclophosphamide. This table comes from immunoSEQ multiplex PCR, and its TCRdb copy is limited to in-frame clones, with some not included. The sample yields fewer than 40,000 clones, roughly 89% seen once. Sequences were obtained from PBMCs. The receptor source for this set is a woman aged 40 to 49 with a blood cancer, CMV-positive, and with a related stem cell donor. The CDR3 runs from the conserved cysteine through the conserved F or W. The D gene is left open where the match is weak. Size is omitted from some rows. Given values are once, few, many or a class for expanded clones.

.	TRBV25-1	once	TRBJ2-2	TGTGCCAGCAGTGATGGAGCTTATCCCGGGGAGCTGTTTTTT	CASSDGAYPGELFF
.	TRBV15	.	TRBJ2-7	TGTGCCACCAGCAGAGATCGCAGGGCGGGGGAGCAGTACTTC	CATSRDRRAGEQYF
.	TRBV4-1	.	TRBJ2-1	TGCGCCAGCAGCTTAAACCAGGGAAGCTACAATGAGCAGTTCTTC	CASSLNQGSYNEQFF
.	TRBV4-1	.	TRBJ1-2	TGCGCCAGCAGCCAACAGGGAAGGAAGACGGCTCACACCTTC	CASSQQGRKTAHTF
.	TRBV5-4	.	TRBJ1-6	TGTGCCAGCAGCTTGGGTTTGAGTTCACCCCTCCACTTT	CASSLGLSSPLHF
TRBD1	TRBV7-9	.	TRBJ1-5	TGTGCCAGCAGCTTAGGGCGGCAGGGGGCAGAACAGCCCCAGCATTTT	CASSLGRQGAEQPQHF
TRBD1	TRBV4-1	.	TRBJ1-2	TGCGCCACCCAGGGGGTGGCAGGGGACTATGGCTACACCTTC	CATQGVAGDYGYTF
TRBD1	TRBV28	.	TRBJ1-1	TGTGCCAGCAGTCCGATCCTCGGACAGGGGGCCTCTAACACTGAAGCTTTCTTT	CASSPILGQGASNTEAFF
TRBD2	TRBV9	.	TRBJ2-5	TGTGCCAGCAGCGTTACCGGGAGGTCGGAGACCCAGTACTTC	CASSVTGRSETQYF
TRBD1	TRBV29-1	.	TRBJ1-1	TGCAGCGTTAGGGACAGGGGTTCCGGCACTGAAGCTTTCTTT	CSVRDRGSGTEAFF
TRBD1	TRBV19	.	TRBJ1-5	TGTGCCAGTAGTGTCCGGGACAGAAATCAGCCCCAGCATTTT	CASSVRDRNQPQHF
TRBD1	TRBV19	.	TRBJ1-1	TGTGCCAGTAGTAACTCTGGACAGGGCTGGGTTAGCACTGAAGCTTTCTTT	CASSNSGQGWVSTEAFF
.	TRBV9	.	TRBJ1-2	TGTGCCAGCAGCGTAGGAGTGGGTTCGGGCTATGGCTACACCTTC	CASSVGVGSGYGYTF
TRBD2	TRBV7-3	.	TRBJ2-7	TGTGCCAGCAGCACTACGGGGGGGTACGAGCAGTACTTC	CASSTTGGYEQYF
TRBD1	TRBV9	few	TRBJ1-1	TGTGCCAGCAGCGTAGGGACAGGGGCCCATTGGGCTTTCTTT	CASSVGTGAHWAFF
.	TRBV9	.	TRBJ1-4	TGTGCCAGCAGCGTAGGTCCGGGAGAGGGGGAAAAACTGTTTTTT	CASSVGPGEGEKLFF
.	TRBV27	.	TRBJ2-2	TGTGCCAGCAGTTTGACAGGTGTTTCGAACACCGGGGAGCTGTTTTTT	CASSLTGVSNTGELFF
TRBD1	TRBV5-1	.	TRBJ1-2	TGCGCCAGCAGCGCCGCGACAGGGGCGGTGAGTGGCTACACCTTC	CASSAATGAVSGYTF
.	TRBV7-9	.	TRBJ2-7	TGTGCCAGCAGCTTAGGGGGCCCCGCATACGAGCAGTACTTC	CASSLGGPAYEQYF
.	TRBV5-6	.	TRBJ2-7	TGTGCCAGCAGCTCCGGACGGGGCTACGAGCAGTACTTC	CASSSGRGYEQYF
.	TRBV6-5	.	TRBJ1-5	TGTGCCAGCACCCAAGGGGAGGATCAGCCCCAGCATTTT	CASTQGEDQPQHF
.	TRBV14	.	TRBJ2-1	TGTGCCAGCAGCCAAGAGTGGGCTGGCGAGAGCTCCTACAATGAGCAGTTCTTC	CASSQEWAGESSYNEQFF
.	TRBV29-1	.	TRBJ1-1	TGCAGCGTTGAATCGGGGGGTAACACTGAAGCTTTCTTT	CSVESGGNTEAFF
TRBD1	TRBV5-4	.	TRBJ1-1	TGTGCCAGCAGCACCGGGACAGGGATGAACACTGAAGCTTTCTTT	CASSTGTGMNTEAFF